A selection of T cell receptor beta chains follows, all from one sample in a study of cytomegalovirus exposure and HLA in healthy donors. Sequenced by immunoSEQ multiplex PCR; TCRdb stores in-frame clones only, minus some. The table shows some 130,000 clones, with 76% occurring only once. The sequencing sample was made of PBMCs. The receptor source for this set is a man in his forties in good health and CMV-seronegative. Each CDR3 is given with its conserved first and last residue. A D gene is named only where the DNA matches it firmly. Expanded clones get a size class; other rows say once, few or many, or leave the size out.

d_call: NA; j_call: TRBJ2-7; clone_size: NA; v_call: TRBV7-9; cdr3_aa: CSSSTNSMSSYEQYF; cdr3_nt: TGTTCCAGCAGCACAAACAGTATGAGCTCCTACGAGCAGTACTTC
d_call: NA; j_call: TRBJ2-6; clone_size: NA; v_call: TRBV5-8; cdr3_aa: CASSPGQSGANVLTF; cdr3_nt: TGTGCCAGCAGCCCAGGACAGTCTGGGGCCAACGTCCTGACTTTC
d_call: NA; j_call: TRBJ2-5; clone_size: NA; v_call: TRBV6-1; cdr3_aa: CASSGQPGETQYF; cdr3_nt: TGTGCCAGCAGTGGACAGCCCGGGGAGACCCAGTACTTC
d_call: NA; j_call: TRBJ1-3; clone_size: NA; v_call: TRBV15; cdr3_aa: CATSRDISSGNTIYF; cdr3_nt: TGTGCCACCAGCAGAGATATATCCTCTGGAAACACCATATATTTT
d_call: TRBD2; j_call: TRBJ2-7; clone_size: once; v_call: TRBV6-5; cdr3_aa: CASSYEAGGREQYF; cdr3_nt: TGTGCCAGCAGTTATGAAGCGGGGGGGCGGGAGCAGTACTTC
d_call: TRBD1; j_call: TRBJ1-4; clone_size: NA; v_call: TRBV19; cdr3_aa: CASSRVGGEEKLFF; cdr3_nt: TGTGCCAGTAGTCGGGTAGGGGGCGAAGAAAAACTGTTTTTT
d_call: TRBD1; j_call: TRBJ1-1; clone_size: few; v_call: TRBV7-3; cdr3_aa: CASSLTGTGGDAFF; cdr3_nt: TGTGCCAGCAGCTTAACCGGGACAGGGGGTGATGCTTTCTTT
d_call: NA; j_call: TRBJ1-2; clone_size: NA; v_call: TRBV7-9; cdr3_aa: CASSLRGVSNYGYTF; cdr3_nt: TGTGCCAGCAGCTTACGGGGAGTATCGAACTATGGCTACACCTTC
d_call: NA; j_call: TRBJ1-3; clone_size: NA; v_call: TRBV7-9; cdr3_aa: CASSSVSSGNTIYF; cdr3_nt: TGTGCCAGCAGCAGTGTCAGCTCTGGAAACACCATATATTTT
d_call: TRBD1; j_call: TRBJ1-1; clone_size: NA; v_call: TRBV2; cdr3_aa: CASANRGYEAFF; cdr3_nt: TGTGCCAGCGCGAACAGGGGTTACGAAGCTTTCTTT
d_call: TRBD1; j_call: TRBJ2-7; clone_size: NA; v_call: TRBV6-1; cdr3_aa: CASSEEGGQGGAEQYF; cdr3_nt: TGTGCCAGCAGTGAAGAGGGCGGACAGGGAGGCGCCGAGCAGTACTTC
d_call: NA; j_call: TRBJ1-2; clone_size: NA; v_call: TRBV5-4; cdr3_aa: CASSLDQGTYGYTF; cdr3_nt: TGTGCCAGCAGCTTGGATCAGGGAACTTATGGCTACACCTTC
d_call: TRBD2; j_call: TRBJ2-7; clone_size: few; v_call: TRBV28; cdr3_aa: CASKRAQGGSYEQYF; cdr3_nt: TGTGCCAGCAAGAGGGCCCAGGGAGGGTCCTACGAGCAGTACTTC
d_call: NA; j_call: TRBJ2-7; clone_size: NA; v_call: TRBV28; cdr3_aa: CASSFRGVYYEQYF; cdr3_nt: TGTGCCAGCAGTTTCCGAGGCGTATACTACGAGCAGTACTTC
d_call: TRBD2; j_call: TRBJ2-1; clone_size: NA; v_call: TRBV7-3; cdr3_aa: CASSLGSGVLDEQFF; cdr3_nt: TGTGCCAGCAGCTTAGGCAGCGGGGTACTCGATGAGCAGTTCTTC
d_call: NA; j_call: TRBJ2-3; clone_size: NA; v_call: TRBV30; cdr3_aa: CAWSGNPGSRDTQYF; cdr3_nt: TGTGCCTGGAGTGGCAATCCAGGGTCCCGGGATACGCAGTATTTT
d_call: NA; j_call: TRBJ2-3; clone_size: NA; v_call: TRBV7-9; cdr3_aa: CASSSQGTDTQYF; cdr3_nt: TGTGCCAGCAGCTCGCAGGGCACAGATACGCAGTATTTT